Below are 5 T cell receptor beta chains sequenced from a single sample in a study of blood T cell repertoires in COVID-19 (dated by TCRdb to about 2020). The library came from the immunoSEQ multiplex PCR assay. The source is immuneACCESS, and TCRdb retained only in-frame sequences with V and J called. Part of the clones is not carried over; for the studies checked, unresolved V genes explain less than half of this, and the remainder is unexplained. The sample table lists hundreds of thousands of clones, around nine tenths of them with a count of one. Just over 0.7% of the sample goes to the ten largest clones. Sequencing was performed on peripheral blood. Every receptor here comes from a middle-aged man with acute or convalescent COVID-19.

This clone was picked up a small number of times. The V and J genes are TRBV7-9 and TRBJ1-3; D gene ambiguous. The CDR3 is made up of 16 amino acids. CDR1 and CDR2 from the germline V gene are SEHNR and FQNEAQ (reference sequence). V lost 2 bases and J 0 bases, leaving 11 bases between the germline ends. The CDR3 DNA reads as TGTGCCAGCAGCTTAACCCAGGCCAGCTCTGGAAACACCATATATTTT. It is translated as CASSLTQASSGNTIYF.

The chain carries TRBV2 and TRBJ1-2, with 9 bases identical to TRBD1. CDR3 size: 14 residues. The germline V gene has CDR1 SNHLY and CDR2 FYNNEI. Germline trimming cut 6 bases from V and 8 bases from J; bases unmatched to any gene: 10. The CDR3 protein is CASRIGQGMVGYTF. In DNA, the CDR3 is TGTGCCAGCAGAATTGGACAGGGGATGGTGGGCTACACCTTC.

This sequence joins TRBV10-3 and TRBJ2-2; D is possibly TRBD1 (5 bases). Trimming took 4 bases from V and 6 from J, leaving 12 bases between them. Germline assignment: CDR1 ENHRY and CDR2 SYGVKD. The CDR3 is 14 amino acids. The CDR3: CAISGGSSAGELFF. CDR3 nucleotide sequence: TGTGCCATCAGTGGGGGCTCCAGCGCCGGGGAGCTGTTTTTT.

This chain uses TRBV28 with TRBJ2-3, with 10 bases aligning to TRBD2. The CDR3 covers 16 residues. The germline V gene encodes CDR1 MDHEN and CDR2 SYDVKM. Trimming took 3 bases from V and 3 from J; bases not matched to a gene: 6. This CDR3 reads CASSFPKREGTDTQYF. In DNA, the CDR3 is TGTGCCAGCAGTTTTCCCAAGCGGGAGGGGACAGATACGCAGTATTTT.

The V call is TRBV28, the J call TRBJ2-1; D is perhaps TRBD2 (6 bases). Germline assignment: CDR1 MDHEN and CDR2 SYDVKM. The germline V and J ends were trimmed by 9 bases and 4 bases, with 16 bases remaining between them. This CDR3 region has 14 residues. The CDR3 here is CASLLLGGYNEQFF. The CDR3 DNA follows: TGTGCCAGTCTTCTCCTCGGAGGGTACAATGAGCAGTTCTTC. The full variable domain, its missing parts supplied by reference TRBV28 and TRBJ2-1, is DVKVTQSSRYLVKRTGEKVFLECVQDMDHENMFWYRQDPGLGLRLIYFSYDVKMKEKGDIPEGYSVSREKKERFSLILESASTNQTSMYLCASLLLGGYNEQFFGPGTRLTVL.